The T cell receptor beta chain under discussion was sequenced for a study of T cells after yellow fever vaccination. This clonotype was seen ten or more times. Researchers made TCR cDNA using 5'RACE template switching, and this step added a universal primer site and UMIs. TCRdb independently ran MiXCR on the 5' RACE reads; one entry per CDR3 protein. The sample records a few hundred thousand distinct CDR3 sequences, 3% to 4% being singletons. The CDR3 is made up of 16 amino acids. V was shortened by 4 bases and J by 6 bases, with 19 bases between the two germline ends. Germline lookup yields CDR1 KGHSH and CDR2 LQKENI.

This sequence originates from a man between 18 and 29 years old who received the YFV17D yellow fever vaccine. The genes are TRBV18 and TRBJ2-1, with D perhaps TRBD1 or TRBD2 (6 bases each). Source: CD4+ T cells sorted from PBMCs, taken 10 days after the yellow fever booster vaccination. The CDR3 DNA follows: TGTGCCAGCTCACGACCGGGGGCAGGGAAGGGCAATGAGCAGTTCTTC. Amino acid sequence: CASSRPGAGKGNEQFF.